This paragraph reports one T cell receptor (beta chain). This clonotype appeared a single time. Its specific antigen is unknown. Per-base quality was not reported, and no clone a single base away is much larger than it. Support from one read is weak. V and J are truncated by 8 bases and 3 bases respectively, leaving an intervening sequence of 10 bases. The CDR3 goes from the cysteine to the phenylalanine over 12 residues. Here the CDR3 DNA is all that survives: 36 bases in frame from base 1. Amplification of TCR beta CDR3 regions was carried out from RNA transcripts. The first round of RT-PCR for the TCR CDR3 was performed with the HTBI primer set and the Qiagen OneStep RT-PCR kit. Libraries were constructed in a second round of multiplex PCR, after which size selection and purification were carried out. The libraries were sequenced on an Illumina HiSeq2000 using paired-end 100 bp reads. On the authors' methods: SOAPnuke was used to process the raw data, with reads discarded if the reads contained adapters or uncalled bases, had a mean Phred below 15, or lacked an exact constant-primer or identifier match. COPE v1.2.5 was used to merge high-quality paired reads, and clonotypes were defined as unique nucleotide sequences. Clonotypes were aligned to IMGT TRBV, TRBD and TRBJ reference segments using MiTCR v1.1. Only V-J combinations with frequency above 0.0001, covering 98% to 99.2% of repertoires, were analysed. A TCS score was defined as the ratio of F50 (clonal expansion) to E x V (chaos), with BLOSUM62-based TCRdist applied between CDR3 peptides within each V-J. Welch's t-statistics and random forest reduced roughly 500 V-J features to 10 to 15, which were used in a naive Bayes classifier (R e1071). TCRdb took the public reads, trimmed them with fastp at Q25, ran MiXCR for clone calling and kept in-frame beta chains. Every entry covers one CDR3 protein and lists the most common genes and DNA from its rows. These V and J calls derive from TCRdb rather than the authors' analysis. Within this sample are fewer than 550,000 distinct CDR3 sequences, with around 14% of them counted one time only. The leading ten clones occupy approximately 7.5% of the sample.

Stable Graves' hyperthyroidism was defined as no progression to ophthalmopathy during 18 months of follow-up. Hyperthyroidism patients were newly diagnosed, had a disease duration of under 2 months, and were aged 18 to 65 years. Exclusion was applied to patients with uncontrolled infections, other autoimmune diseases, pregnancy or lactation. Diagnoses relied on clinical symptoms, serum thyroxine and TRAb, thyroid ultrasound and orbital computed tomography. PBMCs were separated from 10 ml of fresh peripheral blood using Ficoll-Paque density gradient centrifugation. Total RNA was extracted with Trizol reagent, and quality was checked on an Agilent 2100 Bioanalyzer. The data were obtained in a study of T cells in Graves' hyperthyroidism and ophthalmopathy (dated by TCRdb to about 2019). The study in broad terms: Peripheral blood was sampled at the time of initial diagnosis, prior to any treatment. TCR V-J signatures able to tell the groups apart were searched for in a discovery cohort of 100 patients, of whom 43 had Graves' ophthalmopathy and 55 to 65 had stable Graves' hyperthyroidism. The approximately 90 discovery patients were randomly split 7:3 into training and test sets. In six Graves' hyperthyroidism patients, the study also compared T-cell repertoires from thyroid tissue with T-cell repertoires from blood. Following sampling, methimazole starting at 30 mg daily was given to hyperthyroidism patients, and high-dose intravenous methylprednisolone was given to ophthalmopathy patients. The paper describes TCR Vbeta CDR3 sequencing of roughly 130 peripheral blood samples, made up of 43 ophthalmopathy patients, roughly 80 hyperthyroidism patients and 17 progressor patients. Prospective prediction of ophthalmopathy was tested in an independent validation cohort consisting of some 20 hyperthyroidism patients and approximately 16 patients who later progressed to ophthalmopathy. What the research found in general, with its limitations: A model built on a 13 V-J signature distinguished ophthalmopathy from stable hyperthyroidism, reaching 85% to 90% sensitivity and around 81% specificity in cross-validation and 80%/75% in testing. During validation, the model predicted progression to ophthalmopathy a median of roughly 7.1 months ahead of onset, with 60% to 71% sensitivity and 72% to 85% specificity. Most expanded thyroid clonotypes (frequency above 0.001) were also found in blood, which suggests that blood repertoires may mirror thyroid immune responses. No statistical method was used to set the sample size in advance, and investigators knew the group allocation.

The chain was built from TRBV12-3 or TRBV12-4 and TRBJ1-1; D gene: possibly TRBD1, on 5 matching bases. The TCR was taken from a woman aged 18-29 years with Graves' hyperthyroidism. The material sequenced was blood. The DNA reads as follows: TGTGCCAGCTGGGACGGCTACACTGAAGCTTTCTTT. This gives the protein CASWDGYTEAFF.